The sequence of this T cell receptor beta chain was determined in a study of blood T cell repertoires in COVID-19 (dated by TCRdb to about 2020). About the study as a whole: Samples covering the acute and convalescent phases of COVID-19 were provided by collaborators in the United States, Italy and Spain. The prospective study material was composed of cDNA or gDNA derived from T cells, B-cell-depleted T cells, or PBMCs. Deeply sampled blood TCRbeta repertoires from subjects exposed to, actively infected with, or recovered from COVID-19 were included in the dataset. The repertoires were made available in a free public database intended to serve as a resource for research on the immune response to SARS-CoV-2. Samples were obtained from the ongoing ImmuneRACE study (first 160 participants) and from approximately 1,200 subjects provided by 6 global collaborators. Sample metadata almost always included a de-identified subject ID, COVID-19 status, age in years and sex. Where available, HLA class I and class II types were taken from metadata supplied by the sample provider and were not determined by assay-based typing. What the research found in general, with its limitations: The quantity of clinical and demographic metadata differed by source and by participant and was supplied without curation.

The germline V gene (reference sequence) provides CDR1 LNHNV and CDR2 YYDKDF. Between the V and J ends, shortened by 0 bases and 10 bases respectively, the junction contains 18 bases. The CDR3 covers 15 residues, taking in both the cysteine and the phenylalanine. Only the CDR3 portion is preserved as DNA: 45 bases, with reading frame beginning at the first base. TCRbeta CDR3 regions were amplified from genomic DNA using the immunoSEQ Assay, a bias-controlled multiplex PCR. The authors processed their data as follows. Nucleated cell counts per sample were estimated from amplification of reference gene primers within the assay. Sequence reads were collapsed and filtered to measure the absolute abundance of every unique TCRbeta CDR3 rearrangement. For each sample, productive Simpson clonality was calculated by taking the square root of Simpson's diversity index across productive rearrangements. TCRdb limited this immuneACCESS table to in-frame rearrangements with V and J called. A share of clones is missing; checked studies link under half to unresolved V genes, and the rest is unexplained. That table is the source of V, J and clone size, and D and trimming were worked out from the DNA. This sample comprises approximately 300,000 clones, approximately 90% of them detected only once. The biggest ten clones account for under 6.5% of the sample.

Participants in the prospective study were enrolled through a virtual design, were aged 18 to 89 years, and lived in under 25 United States geographic areas. To assign participants to cohorts, the prospective study relied on clinical history that participants themselves reported in a screening survey and a study questionnaire. Recovered participants in ImmuneRACE Cohort 3 were defined as having two consecutive negative NP/OP PCR tests, clearance from a healthcare professional, or resolution of symptoms. Mobile phlebotomists in the prospective study collected whole blood, serum and a nasopharyngeal or oropharyngeal swab from every participant. Over an approximately 2-month period, participants in the prospective study had the option of providing additional blood draws and questionnaires. Before DNA extraction, blood samples from the prospective study were shipped at room temperature or frozen. To note about this clone: Its antigen is unknown. No base qualities exist here, and no much larger clone lies one base off it.

The chain employs TRBV15 and TRBJ1-1; no D segment can be confidently identified. Specimen: PBMCs or T cells enriched from blood (not recorded which). The clonotype was recovered from a woman in her twenties or thirties who had recovered from COVID-19. The CDR3 protein: CATSRETARSSRAFF. The DNA is as follows: TGTGCCACCAGCAGAGAAACGGCGCGGAGCAGTAGAGCTTTCTTT.